The 6 T cell receptor beta chains listed next were all sequenced from one sample in a study of OX40 agonist ivuxolimab in advanced cancers. The data were produced by immunoSEQ multiplex PCR, yet TCRdb's version contains in-frame clones alone and is incomplete. Found here are 28,000 or so clones, approximately 75% of them singletons; the top ten hold over 20%. This sample comprised CD4+ or CD8+ T cells sorted from blood, obtained in a trial of the OX40 agonist ivuxolimab. The receptors come from an adult with an advanced solid tumor such as melanoma, head and neck, liver or kidney cancer.

V and J are TRBV19 and TRBJ2-3; 9 bases line up with TRBD2. The V segment lost 9 bases and the J segment 2 bases; nucleotides outside the gene matches: 12. CDR3 length: 16 amino acids. Per the germline V gene, CDR1 is LNHDA and CDR2 is SQIVND (reference sequence). This CDR3 reads CASRPLSGSTTDTQYF. The CDR3, as DNA: TGTGCCAGCCGCCCCCTTAGCGGGAGTACCACAGATACGCAGTATTTT.

By share, this clone counts as medium-sized. V gene TRBV19 combines with J gene TRBJ1-2; 10 nucleotides agree with TRBD1. Germline V lookup: CDR1 LNHDA, CDR2 SQIVND (reference sequence). V trimming: 3 bases; J trimming: 7 bases; junction bases outside the gene matches: 2. The CDR3 is made up of 13 amino acids. In nucleotides, the CDR3 is TGTGCCAGTAGTATGGGGACAGGGGCTGGCTACACCTTC. Translating it yields CASSMGTGAGYTF.

The gene calls are TRBV4-2 and TRBJ2-7; 9 bases fit TRBD1. CDR3 size: 13 residues. CDR1 is LGHNA and CDR2 is YNFKEQ in the germline V gene. Trimming at V came to 5 bases and at J to 5 bases, leaving 4 bases not matched to a gene. The CDR3 region is CASSTWTGDEQYF. As DNA, the CDR3 is TGTGCCAGCAGCACCTGGACAGGGGACGAGCAGTACTTC.

The rearrangement links TRBV9 to TRBJ1-1; TRBD1 might be the D (5 bases). V was clipped by 0 bases and J by 8 bases, with 14 bases between them. Looked up from germline, CDR1 is SGDLS and CDR2 is YYNGEE. The CDR3 contains 14 residues. This CDR3 reads CASSVAGGMGEAFF. CDR3 in DNA: TGTGCCAGCAGCGTAGCGGGGGGGATGGGGGAAGCTTTCTTT.

This chain links TRBV9 with TRBJ2-2, with 8 positions matching TRBD2. V gave up 6 bases and J gave up 5 bases; unmatched junction bases: 9. CDR1 and CDR2 (germline): SGDLS, YYNGEE. CDR3 length equals 15 residues. The CDR3 sequence: CASNPGLVETGELFF. The CDR3 DNA follows: TGTGCCAGCAACCCGGGACTAGTCGAAACCGGGGAGCTGTTTTTT.

The genes are TRBV5-4 and TRBJ2-1, with 10 nucleotides matching TRBD1. Trimming at V came to 4 bases and at J to 4 bases, leaving 5 bases not matched to a gene. CDR3 length equals 15 residues. The germline gives CDR1 SGHNT, CDR2 YYREEE (reference sequence). The CDR3 loop reads CASSHDRGLYNEQFF. The DNA for the CDR3 is TGTGCCAGCAGCCACGACAGGGGGCTTTACAATGAGCAGTTCTTC.